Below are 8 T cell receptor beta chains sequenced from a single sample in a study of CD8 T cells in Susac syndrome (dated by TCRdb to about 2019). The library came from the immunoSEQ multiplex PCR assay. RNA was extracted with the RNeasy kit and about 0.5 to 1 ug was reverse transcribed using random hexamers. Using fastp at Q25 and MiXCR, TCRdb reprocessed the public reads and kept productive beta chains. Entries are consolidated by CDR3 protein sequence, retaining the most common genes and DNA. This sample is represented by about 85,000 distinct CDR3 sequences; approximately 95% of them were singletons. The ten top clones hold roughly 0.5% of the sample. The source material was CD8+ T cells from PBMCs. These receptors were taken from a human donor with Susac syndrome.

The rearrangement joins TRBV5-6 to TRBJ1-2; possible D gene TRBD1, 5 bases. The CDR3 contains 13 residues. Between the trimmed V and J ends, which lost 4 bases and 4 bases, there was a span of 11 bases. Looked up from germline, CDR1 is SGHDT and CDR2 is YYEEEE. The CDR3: CASSAGHSYGYTF. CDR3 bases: TGTGCCAGCAGCGCCGGACATAGCTATGGCTACACCTTC.

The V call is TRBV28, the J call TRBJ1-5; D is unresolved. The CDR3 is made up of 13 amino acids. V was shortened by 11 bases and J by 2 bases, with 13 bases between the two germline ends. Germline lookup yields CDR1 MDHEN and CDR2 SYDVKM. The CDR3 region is CAAAGIGNQPQHF. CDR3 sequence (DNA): TGTGCCGCCGCGGGAATCGGCAATCAGCCCCAGCATTTT.

The CDR3 spells CALGGLNTGELFF. The CDR3 DNA is TGTGCCCTGGGGGGGCTGAACACCGGGGAGCTGTTTTTT. The chain combines TRBV28 with TRBJ2-2; tentative D call: TRBD2 (7 bases). The V gene lost 11 bases and the J gene lost 1 base, with 11 bases spanning the gap. The CDR3 contains 13 residues. Germline values: CDR1 MDHEN, CDR2 SYDVKM.

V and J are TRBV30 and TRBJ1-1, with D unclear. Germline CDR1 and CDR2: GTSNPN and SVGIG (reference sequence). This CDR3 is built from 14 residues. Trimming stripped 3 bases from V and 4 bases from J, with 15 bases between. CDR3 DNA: TGTGCCTGGAGCCAGGTGTTAGAGATCACTGAAGCTTTCTTT. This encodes CAWSQVLEITEAFF. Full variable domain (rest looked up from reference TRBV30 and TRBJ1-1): SQTIHQWPATLVQPVGSPLSLECTVEGTSNPNLYWYRQAAGRGLQLLFYSVGIGQISSEVPQNLSASRPQDRQFILSSKKLLLSDSGFYLCAWSQVLEITEAFFGQGTRLTVV.

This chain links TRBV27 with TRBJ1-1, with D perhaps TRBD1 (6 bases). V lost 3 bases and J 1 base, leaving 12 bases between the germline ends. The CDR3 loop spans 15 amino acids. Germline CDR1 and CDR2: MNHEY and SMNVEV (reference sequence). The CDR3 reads CASSLGALSNTEAFF. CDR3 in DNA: TGTGCCAGCAGTTTGGGGGCGCTGTCGAACACTGAAGCTTTCTTT.

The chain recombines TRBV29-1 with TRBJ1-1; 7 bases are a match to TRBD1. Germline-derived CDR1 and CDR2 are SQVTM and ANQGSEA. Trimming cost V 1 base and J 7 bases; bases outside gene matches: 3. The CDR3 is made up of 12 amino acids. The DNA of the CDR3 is TGCAGCGTTGAAGGGGCAGGGGGTGAAGCTTTCTTT. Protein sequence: CSVEGAGGEAFF. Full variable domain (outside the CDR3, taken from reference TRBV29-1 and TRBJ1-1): SAVISQKPSRDICQRGTSLTIQCQVDSQVTMMFWYRQQPGQSLTLIATANQGSEATYESGFVIDKFPISRPNLTFSTLTVSNMSPEDSSIYLCSVEGAGGEAFFGQGTRLTVV.

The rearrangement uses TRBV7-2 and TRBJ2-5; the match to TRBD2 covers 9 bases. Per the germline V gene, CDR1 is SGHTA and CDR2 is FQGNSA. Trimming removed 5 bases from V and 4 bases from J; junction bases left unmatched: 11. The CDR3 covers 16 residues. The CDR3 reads CASSVLAGAGGETQYF. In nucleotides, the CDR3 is TGTGCCAGCAGCGTCTTAGCGGGAGCCGGGGGAGAGACCCAGTACTTC.

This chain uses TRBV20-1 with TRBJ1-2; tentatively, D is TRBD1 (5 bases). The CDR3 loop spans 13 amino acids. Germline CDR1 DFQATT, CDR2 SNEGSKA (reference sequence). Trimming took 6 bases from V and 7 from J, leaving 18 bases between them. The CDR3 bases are TGCAGTGCCGAAGGGGAGGGGCATTTTGGCTACACCTTC. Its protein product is CSAEGEGHFGYTF.